Listed below are T cell receptor beta chains from one sample, sequenced in a study of T cell responses to AZD1222 COVID-19 vaccine. Libraries were prepared by immunoSEQ multiplex PCR; TCRdb keeps only in-frame clonotypes and omits some of them. The sample records nearly 110,000 clones, about 85% being singletons. Here the sequenced sample was peripheral blood, taken 28 days after the second AZD1222 dose. The source of these receptors is an adult who received the AZD1222 COVID-19 vaccine. The CDR3 runs from the conserved cysteine through the conserved F or W. A D gene is named only where the DNA matches it firmly. Some rows have no size entry. The others give once, few or many, or a class for an expanded clone.

abundance	v_gene	j_gene	d_gene	CDR3nt	CDR3aa
few	TRBV28	TRBJ2-5	.	TGTGCCAGCAGTTTAAAAGAGACCCAGTACTTC	CASSLKETQYF
once	TRBV6-5	TRBJ1-2	TRBD1	TGTGCCAGCAGAGGACAGGGAGCTAACTATGGCTACACCTTC	CASRGQGANYGYTF
.	TRBV7-9	TRBJ2-7	TRBD1	TGTGCCAGCAGCTCGACCGGGACAGGGATACCCGCCTACGAGCAGTACTTC	CASSSTGTGIPAYEQYF
once	TRBV9	TRBJ1-5	TRBD1	TGTGCCAGCAGCGCGGGAGGGACAGGGGGCCAGCAGCCCCAGCATTTT	CASSAGGTGGQQPQHF
.	TRBV7-2	TRBJ2-7	TRBD2	TGTGCCAGCAGCCCGACGACTAGCGGGGGTTACGAGCAGTACTTC	CASSPTTSGGYEQYF
.	TRBV18	TRBJ2-3	.	TGTGCCAGCTCACCGCGGACCGGTTCAACCACAGATACGCAGTATTTT	CASSPRTGSTTDTQYF
.	TRBV30	TRBJ2-7	TRBD1	TGTGCCTGGAGTAGCGGGACAGGGGACAACGAGCAGTACTTC	CAWSSGTGDNEQYF
.	TRBV12-5	TRBJ1-5	.	TGTGCTAGTGGTTTGGTACGGGAGACAGAGCAAAATCAGCCCCAGCATTTT	CASGLVRETEQNQPQHF
.	TRBV28	TRBJ1-6	.	TGTGCCAGCAGTTACCCCTCGAGCTCCTATAATTCACCCCTCCACTTT	CASSYPSSSYNSPLHF
.	TRBV18	TRBJ1-2	.	TGTGCCAGCTCTGGACGGACTCACGGAGGCGGCTACACCTTC	CASSGRTHGGGYTF
.	TRBV9	TRBJ1-2	TRBD1	TGTGCCAGCAGCGTAGGACAGGGGGACTATGGCTACACCTTC	CASSVGQGDYGYTF
.	TRBV21-1	TRBJ2-5	.	TGTGCCAGCAGCCCTACGGGGTCGCAAGAGACCCAGTACTTC	CASSPTGSQETQYF
.	TRBV18	TRBJ1-3	.	TGTGCCAGCTCACCAACCCAAAACTCTGGAAACACCATATATTTT	CASSPTQNSGNTIYF
.	TRBV30	TRBJ2-1	TRBD2	TGTGCCTGGAGTCAAGCGGGGGGGGCAAATGAGCAGTTCTTC	CAWSQAGGANEQFF
.	TRBV5-5	TRBJ2-3	TRBD1	TGTGCCAGCAGCTTGGCCAAGGGGGCCCAAGATACGCAGTATTTT	CASSLAKGAQDTQYF
.	TRBV4-3	TRBJ1-3	.	TGCGCCAGCAGCCAAGGTCCGGGCGGAAACACCATATATTTT	CASSQGPGGNTIYF
.	TRBV3-1/TRBV3-2	TRBJ2-3	TRBD2	TGTGCCAGCAGCCCCGCAATAGCGGGGGCGGGGGATACGCAGTATTTT	CASSPAIAGAGDTQYF
.	TRBV6-5	TRBJ2-1	TRBD2	TGTGCCAGCAGCCCCGGACTAGCGGGGATCAATGAGCAGTTCTTC	CASSPGLAGINEQFF
.	TRBV7-2	TRBJ1-5	.	TGTGCCAGCAGCAAGAGGGATAGCAATCAGCCCCAGCATTTT	CASSKRDSNQPQHF
.	TRBV2	TRBJ1-5	TRBD1	TGTGCCAGCTCTATCCCGGGACAGGGGGCCGGTCAGCCCCAGCATTTT	CASSIPGQGAGQPQHF
.	TRBV27	TRBJ2-1	.	TGTGCCAGCAGTTCACAGGGTTCCTACAATGAGCAGTTCTTC	CASSSQGSYNEQFF
.	TRBV6-1	TRBJ2-7	TRBD2	TGTGCCAGCAGTGAAACGGGGGGGAGGGACCGCCACGAGCAGTACTTC	CASSETGGRDRHEQYF
.	TRBV6-1	TRBJ2-7	.	TGTGCCAGCAGTGAAGCCCCGGATAGCTCCTACGAGCAGTACTTC	CASSEAPDSSYEQYF
.	TRBV7-2	TRBJ1-2	.	TGTGCCAGCAGCTTAGAGTACGCATCCGCCCCCCACTTC	CASSLEYASAPHF
.	TRBV7-7	TRBJ2-1	TRBD2	TGTGCCAGCAGCTTAGAGACTAGCGGGGGTGCGCAGTTCTTC	CASSLETSGGAQFF
.	TRBV25-1	TRBJ2-7	.	TGTGCCAGCAGTGATCCCTCGCCCGCAGAGCAGTACTTC	CASSDPSPAEQYF
.	TRBV3-1/TRBV3-2	TRBJ1-1	.	TGTGCCAGCAGCCCCTTGGGCGGCACTGAAGCTTTCTTT	CASSPLGGTEAFF
.	TRBV19	TRBJ1-3	.	TGTGCCAGTACCCTGGGGGTCTCTGGAAACACCATATATTTT	CASTLGVSGNTIYF
.	TRBV2	TRBJ2-7	TRBD2	TGTGCCAGCGGTCCGGGGGGTTACGAGCAGTACTTC	CASGPGGYEQYF
once	TRBV12-3/TRBV12-4	TRBJ2-7	TRBD2	TGTGCCAGCAGTGGACTAGCGAGGTACGAGCAGTACTTC	CASSGLARYEQYF
.	TRBV27	TRBJ1-6	.	TGTGCCAGCAGTTTCCGTCCTTCGGGTTCACCCCTCCACTTT	CASSFRPSGSPLHF
few	TRBV7-9	TRBJ1-4	TRBD1	TGTGCCAGCAGCTTAGGAGGGGGCATTAGGAATGAAAAACTGTTTTTT	CASSLGGGIRNEKLFF
.	TRBV4-1	TRBJ2-7	.	TGCGCCAGCAGCCAAGGAGTAGGAGGAGAATACGAGCAGTACTTC	CASSQGVGGEYEQYF
.	TRBV28	TRBJ1-3	.	TGTGCCAGCAGTACCAGGACCCTCTTTGGAAACACCATATATTTT	CASSTRTLFGNTIYF
.	TRBV7-2	TRBJ2-1	.	TGTGCCAGCAGCTTTCTTGGCGTCTACAATGAGCAGTTCTTC	CASSFLGVYNEQFF
.	TRBV19	TRBJ2-6	TRBD2	TGTGCCAGTAGTATAGGTAGCGGGGGGGCCGGGGCCAACGTCCTGACTTTC	CASSIGSGGAGANVLTF
.	TRBV7-9	TRBJ1-4	.	TGTGCCAGCAGCCCCCGTGGTGAAAAACTGTTTTTT	CASSPRGEKLFF
.	TRBV5-1	TRBJ1-5	.	TGCGCCAGCAGCTCCGGACAGCCTTTGAGCAATCAGCCCCAGCATTTT	CASSSGQPLSNQPQHF
.	TRBV7-9	TRBJ2-5	.	TGTGCCAGCAGCACAGGGGTGGGGGGGACCCAGTACTTC	CASSTGVGGTQYF
.	TRBV6-1	TRBJ1-6	.	TGTGCCAGCAGTGAACATGGGAGGAGGACAGAAGCACCCCTCCACTTT	CASSEHGRRTEAPLHF
.	TRBV5-1	TRBJ2-1	.	TGCGCCAGCAGCTTGGCTCAGGGCAACAATGAGCAGTTCTTC	CASSLAQGNNEQFF
.	TRBV28	TRBJ2-1	.	TGTGCCAGCAGTTTATCCCTTACAGGGATGAATGAGCAGTTCTTC	CASSLSLTGMNEQFF
once	TRBV30	TRBJ1-6	.	TGTGCCTGGGGTGTAAATTCACCCCTCCACTTT	CAWGVNSPLHF
.	TRBV20-1	TRBJ2-3	.	TGCAGTGCTAGCAAGAATACGCAGTATTTT	CSASKNTQYF
.	TRBV6-2/TRBV6-3	TRBJ1-1	.	TGTGCCAGCAGTTACCCTTACCACAGGGTATGGACTGAAGCTTTCTTT	CASSYPYHRVWTEAFF
.	TRBV3-1/TRBV3-2	TRBJ1-5	.	TGTGCCAGCAGCGAAGACGTGTCGGGGGATCAGCCCCAGCATTTT	CASSEDVSGDQPQHF
.	TRBV6-1	TRBJ1-1	TRBD1	TGTGCCAGCAGTGAAAGGGGGACAGGTGTGATGGCTTTCTTT	CASSERGTGVMAFF
.	TRBV3-1/TRBV3-2	TRBJ2-2	.	TGTGCCAGCAGCCAAGATATAGGGAAAGGGGCTATTGTCGGGGAGCTGTTTTTT	CASSQDIGKGAIVGELFF
.	TRBV4-3	TRBJ2-7	.	TGCGCCAGCAGCCAAGGGATGGGACCCTCCTACGAGCAGTACTTC	CASSQGMGPSYEQYF
once	TRBV2	TRBJ1-3	TRBD1	TGTGCCAGCAGCTCCGGGACAGGCTCTGGAAACACCATATATTTT	CASSSGTGSGNTIYF
.	TRBV6-5	TRBJ1-2	TRBD1	TGTGCCAGCAGTTCACATACAGTTCAGGGGGCGAATGGCTACACCTTC	CASSSHTVQGANGYTF
.	TRBV7-9	TRBJ2-1	TRBD1	TGTGCCAGCAGCTTAGCGGGGACAGGGGATAATGAGCAGTTCTTC	CASSLAGTGDNEQFF